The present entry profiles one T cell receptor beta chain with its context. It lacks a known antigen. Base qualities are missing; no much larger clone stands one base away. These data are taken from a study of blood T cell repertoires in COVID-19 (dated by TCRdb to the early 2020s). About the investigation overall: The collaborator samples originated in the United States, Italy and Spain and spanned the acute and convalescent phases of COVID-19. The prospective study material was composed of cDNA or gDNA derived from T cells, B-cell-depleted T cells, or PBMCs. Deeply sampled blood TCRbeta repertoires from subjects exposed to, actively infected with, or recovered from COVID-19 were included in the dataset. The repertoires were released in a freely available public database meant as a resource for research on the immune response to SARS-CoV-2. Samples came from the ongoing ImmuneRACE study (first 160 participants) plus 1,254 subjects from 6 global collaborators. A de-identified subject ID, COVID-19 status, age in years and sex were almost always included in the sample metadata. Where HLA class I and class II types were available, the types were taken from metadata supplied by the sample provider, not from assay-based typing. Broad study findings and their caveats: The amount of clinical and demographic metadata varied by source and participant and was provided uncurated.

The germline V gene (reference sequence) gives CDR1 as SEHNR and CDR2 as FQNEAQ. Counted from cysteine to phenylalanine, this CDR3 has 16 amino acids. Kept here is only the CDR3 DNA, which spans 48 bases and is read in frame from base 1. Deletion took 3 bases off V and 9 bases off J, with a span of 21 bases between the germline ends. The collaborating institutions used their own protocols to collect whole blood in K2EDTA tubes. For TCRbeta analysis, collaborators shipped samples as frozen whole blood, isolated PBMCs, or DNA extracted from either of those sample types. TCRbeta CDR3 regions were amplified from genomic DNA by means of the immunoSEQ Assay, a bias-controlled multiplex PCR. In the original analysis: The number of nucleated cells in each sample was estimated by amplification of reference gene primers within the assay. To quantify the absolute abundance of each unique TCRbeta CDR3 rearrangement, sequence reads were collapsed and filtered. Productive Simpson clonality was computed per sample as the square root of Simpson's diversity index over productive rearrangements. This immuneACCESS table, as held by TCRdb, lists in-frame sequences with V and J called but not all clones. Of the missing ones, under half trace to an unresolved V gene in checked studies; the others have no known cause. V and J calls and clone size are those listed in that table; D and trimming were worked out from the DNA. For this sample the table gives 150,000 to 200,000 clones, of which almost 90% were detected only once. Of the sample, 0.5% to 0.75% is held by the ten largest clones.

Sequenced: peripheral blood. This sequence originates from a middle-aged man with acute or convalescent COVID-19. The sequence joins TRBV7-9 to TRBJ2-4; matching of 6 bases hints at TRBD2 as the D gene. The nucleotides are TGTGCCAGCAGCTTCTCAGAGCCTCGGAGGGATGGCATTCAGTACTTC. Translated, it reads CASSFSEPRRDGIQYF.